Each of the 11 T cell receptor beta chains below was sequenced from the same sample in a study of T cells in women clearing cervical HPV infection. Clones were sequenced by immunoSEQ multiplex PCR, and TCRdb holds only the in-frame ones, with some missing. The table lists 25,000 to 35,000 clones, with 2.5% to 3% in the top ten. The sequenced material came from blood buffy coat. All receptors derive from a woman between 18 and 75 years old with a cervical HPV16 infection that either progressed to CIN3+ or cleared (not recorded which).

Note on this clone: Read sequence stops 3 residues before the CDR3 end, and the germline J gene provides the missing end. The chain recombines TRBV7-6 with TRBJ2-7; 11 bases fit TRBD2. CDR1 is SGHVS and CDR2 is FNYEAQ in the germline V gene. The trim removed 1 base at V and 6 bases at J, leaving 5 bases unmatched. This CDR3 has 15 amino acids. CDR3 sequence: CASSLGSLAGGEQYF. The part of the CDR3 DNA that was read is TGTGCCAGCAGCTTAGGTTCCCTAGCGGGAGGCGAG.

Notes on this clone: The observed sequence ends 3 residues before the CDR3 terminus, with the missing tail filled in from the germline J gene. The gene calls are TRBV11-2 and TRBJ2-7; TRBD1 aligns across 7 bases. The ends lost 5 bases at V and 3 bases at J; junction bases unmatched: 10. The CDR3 contains 15 residues. CDR1 and CDR2 from the germline V gene are SGHAT and FQNNGV. The CDR3 sequence: CASSPGTETIYEQYF. The DNA read from the CDR3 is TGTGCCAGCAGCCCCGGGACAGAAACAATCTACGAG. Complete variable domain (other parts from reference TRBV11-2 and TRBJ2-7): EAGVAQSPRYKIIEKRQSVAFWCNPISGHATLYWYQQILGQGPKLLIQFQNNGVVDDSQLPKDRFSAERLKGVDSTLKIQPAKLEDSAVYLCASSPGTETIYEQYFGPGTRLTVT.

In regard to this clone: The read is 3 residues too short to cover the CDR3 end, so that end is filled in from the germline J gene. V usage is TRBV11-2 and J usage is TRBJ2-5; D is possibly TRBD1 (6 bases). V gave up 1 base and J gave up 7 bases, with 13 bases separating them. Germline-derived CDR1 and CDR2 are SGHAT and FQNNGV. This CDR3 comprises 14 residues. The CDR3 protein is CASSLGQVGGTQYF. The CDR3 DNA, read in part, is TGTGCCAGCAGCTTAGGACAGGTCGGTGGGACC.

Concerning this clone: The CDR3 extends 3 residues past the end of the read, so its final part is completed from the germline J gene. The chain has TRBV2 and TRBJ1-4; possible D gene TRBD1, 5 bases. The germline CDR1 and CDR2 sequences are SNHLY and FYNNEI. This CDR3 is built from 15 residues. V lost 0 bases to trimming and J lost 7 bases, with 12 bases between them. The CDR3 loop is CASSEASGIFEKLFF. Partial CDR3 DNA: TGTGCCAGCAGTGAAGCGTCAGGGATTTTTGAAAAA.

About this clone itself: The CDR3 extends 3 residues past the end of the read, so its final part is completed from the germline J gene. The rearrangement joins TRBV7-2 to TRBJ2-2; D may be TRBD1 (6 bases). Per the germline V gene, CDR1 is SGHTA and CDR2 is FQGNSA. This CDR3 has 14 amino acids. Trimming removed 4 bases from V and 4 bases from J, with 10 bases in between. The CDR3 region is CASSSGGVTGELFF. The DNA read from the CDR3 is TGTGCCAGCAGCTCTGGGGGCGTCACCGGGGAG.

Regarding this clone: The read halts 3 residues ahead of the CDR3 end, with the missing end drawn from the germline J gene. The chain carries TRBV5-1 and TRBJ2-1, with a possible D match to TRBD1 (6 bases). The CDR3 sequence is 14 residues long. Per the germline V gene, CDR1 is SGHRS and CDR2 is YFSETQ. Between the trimmed V and J ends, which lost 0 bases and 6 bases, there was a span of 10 bases. CDR3 amino acids: CASSLGQGSNEQFF. The sequenced CDR3 bases are TGCGCCAGCAGCTTGGGTCAGGGGAGCAATGAG.

The sequenced CDR3 bases are TGCAGTGCTAACTCAGGCTTCCCTAACTATGGC. Encoded protein: CSANSGFPNYG. The CDR3 in its entirety is CSANSGFPNYGYTF. The chain combines TRBV20-1 with TRBJ1-2; D gene unclear. The CDR3 end is not reached by the read, which stops 3 residues before it; the germline J gene fills it in. V gave up 4 bases and J gave up 0 bases, with 12 bases separating them. CDR1 is DFQATT, CDR2 SNEGSKA, per germline (reference sequence). The CDR3 length is 14 residues.

The DNA read from the CDR3 is TGTGCCAGCAGTTCACTAGCGGCTCAAGAGACC. This gives the protein CASSSLAAQET. The whole CDR3 protein is CASSSLAAQETQYF. The rearrangement joins TRBV5-6 to TRBJ2-5; TRBD2 matches at 8 bases. The read finishes 3 residues shy of the CDR3 end, and the germline J gene is used to complete it. Germline V gene sequence: CDR1 SGHDT, CDR2 YYEEEE. V gave up 5 bases and J gave up 2 bases; unmatched junction bases: 5. The CDR3 is made up of 14 amino acids.

Note on this clone: Read data end 3 residues before the CDR3 end; the end is taken from the germline J gene. The chain couples TRBV6-2 or TRBV6-3 to TRBJ2-1, with 10 nucleotides matching TRBD2. This CDR3 has 16 residues. V was clipped by 6 bases and J by 8 bases; unmatched bases: 13. Germline V gene data show CDR1 as MNHEY and CDR2 as SVGEGT. Incomplete CDR3 DNA: TGTGCCAGCAGGCGAACAGCGGGAGGGTTATCCCATGAG. Translated, it gives CASRRTAGGLSHE. The entire CDR3 sequence reads CASRRTAGGLSHEQFF.

Details on this clone: The missing CDR3 end, 3 residues past where the read stops, is filled in from the germline J gene. The chain links TRBV5-1 to TRBJ2-1; TRBD1 matches at 12 bases. This CDR3 has 15 residues. V trimming: 3 bases; J trimming: 4 bases; junction bases outside the gene matches: 2. Germline CDR1 SGHRS, CDR2 YFSETQ. CDR3 in amino acids: CASSWGQGAYNEQFF. Partial CDR3 DNA: TGCGCCAGCAGCTGGGGACAGGGGGCTTACAATGAG.

About this clone: The read ends 3 residues shy of where the CDR3 ends; the end is completed using the germline J gene. This rearrangement joins TRBV20-1 to TRBJ1-6; possible D gene TRBD1, 6 bases. Looked up from germline, CDR1 is DFQATT and CDR2 is SNEGSKA (reference sequence). The length of the CDR3 is 15 residues. The V end lost 3 bases, the J end lost 7 bases, and 16 bases lay between the germline ends. The sequenced part of the CDR3 DNA is TGCAGTGCTAGCCCCCCTGGCGGGGGCAATTCACCC. It translates to CSASPPGGGNSP. The whole CDR3 sequence is CSASPPGGGNSPLHF.